A single sample gave rise to the 12 T cell receptor beta chains below, sequenced in a study of radiotherapy plus CTLA-4 blockade in lung cancer. This table comes from immunoSEQ multiplex PCR, and its TCRdb copy is limited to in-frame clones, with some not included. The sample has over 100,000 clones, over 65% seen once. Sequences were derived from peripheral blood, sampled from a patient treated with radiotherapy plus ipilimumab. These receptors came from a human donor with non-small cell lung cancer that progressed on radiotherapy plus ipilimumab. Some clones in this sample may be carry-over from other donors' samples.

V usage is TRBV20-1 and J usage is TRBJ1-1; no firm D call. Germline V gene sequence: CDR1 DFQATT, CDR2 SNEGSKA (reference sequence). The CDR3 extends over 11 amino acids. CDR3 loop: CSRARNTEAFF. In DNA form, the CDR3 reads TGCAGCCGAGCAAGGAACACTGAAGCTTTCTTT.

J is TRBJ1-4 and V is TRBV18; no reliable D call. The germline gives CDR1 KGHSH, CDR2 LQKENI. This CDR3 has 15 residues. The ends were cut back, 5 bases at V and 8 bases at J, with 18 bases in the middle. DNA for the CDR3: TGTGCCAGCTCAAGCGGTGAATCGGGGAAGGAAAAACTGTTTTTT. Its translation is CASSSGESGKEKLFF.

The V and J genes are TRBV6-1 and TRBJ1-1; perhaps TRBD1 as D (6 bases). The germline gives CDR1 MNHNS, CDR2 SASEGT. The CDR3 is 13 residues long. Trimming stripped 7 bases from V and 8 bases from J, with 17 bases between. CDR3 in amino acids: CASTLTPGTEAFF. The CDR3 DNA reads as TGTGCCAGCACCCTTACCCCCGGGACAGAAGCTTTCTTT.

This chain links TRBV6-5 with TRBJ1-4; no firm D call. Trimming took 5 bases from V and 5 from J, leaving 9 bases between them. Per germline, CDR1 MNHEY and CDR2 SVGAGI. This CDR3 is 13 amino acids long. Here the CDR3 DNA reads TGTGCCAGCAGTAGGGTATCCAATGAAAAACTGTTTTTT. Protein: CASSRVSNEKLFF.

This clone was counted a single time. The chain is built from TRBV6-1 and TRBJ2-6; no clear D gene. Germline V CDR1 and CDR2: MNHNS, SASEGT. The CDR3 is 14 residues long. V was cut by 3 bases and J by 2 bases, with 5 bases left in between. The CDR3 region is CASSDWAGANVLTF. The CDR3 DNA follows: TGTGCCAGCAGTGATTGGGCTGGGGCCAACGTCCTGACTTTC.

This clone was detected only a few times. The rearrangement uses TRBV7-2 and TRBJ1-4; D ambiguous. Trimming left V 1 base short and J 8 bases short, with 8 bases between. From germline, CDR1 is SGHTA and CDR2 FQGNSA. The CDR3 consists of 13 residues. In DNA form, the CDR3 reads TGTGCCAGCAGCTTAGAAAGCGGGGAAAAACTGTTTTTT. Protein sequence: CASSLESGEKLFF.

The genes are TRBV11-1 and TRBJ2-7; no reliable D call. Per the germline V gene, CDR1 is SGHAT and CDR2 is FQDESV (reference sequence). Trimming shortened V by 4 bases and J by 3 bases, and 4 bases separated the two germline ends. The CDR3 runs to 11 residues. CDR3 sequence (DNA): TGTGCCAGCAGCTCTAGCTACGAGCAGTACTTC. The encoded protein is CASSSSYEQYF.

The V and J genes are TRBV5-1 and TRBJ2-1; TRBD2 agrees at 7 bases. Germline lookup yields CDR1 SGHRS and CDR2 YFSETQ. Trimming removed 1 base from V and 9 bases from J; junction bases left unmatched: 1. The CDR3 length is 12 residues. CDR3 protein: CASSLQRGEQFF. In DNA form, the CDR3 reads TGCGCCAGCAGCTTGCAGCGGGGTGAGCAGTTCTTC.

The rearrangement uses TRBV7-8 and TRBJ1-1, with 9 bases matching TRBD1. Germline V CDR1 and CDR2: SGHVS, FQNEAQ. Trimming at V came to 3 bases and at J to 1 base, leaving 6 bases not matched to a gene. CDR3 length equals 16 residues. CDR3 sequence: CASSFEPGQGNTEAFF. The CDR3 DNA sequence: TGTGCCAGCAGCTTTGAACCGGGACAGGGGAACACTGAAGCTTTCTTT.

This chain joins TRBV2 and TRBJ1-5; D may be TRBD1 (5 bases). Per germline, CDR1 SNHLY and CDR2 FYNNEI. V was pared by 6 bases and J by 0 bases, with 12 bases between. The CDR3 consists of 15 residues. The chain's CDR3 is CASRLDSNSNQPQHF. CDR3 bases: TGTGCCAGCAGACTCGACAGCAATAGCAATCAGCCCCAGCATTTT.

The chain joins TRBV5-4 to TRBJ2-7; 8 nucleotides agree with TRBD1. Per germline, CDR1 SGHNT and CDR2 YYREEE (reference sequence). Trimming took 0 bases from V and 0 from J; bases not matched to a gene: 2. The CDR3 totals 15 residues. CDR3 coding DNA: TGTGCCAGCAGCTTGGGGACAGGGAGCTCCTACGAGCAGTACTTC. Protein product: CASSLGTGSSYEQYF.

This clone appeared once. The chain couples TRBV7-9 to TRBJ1-1; D might be TRBD1 (5 bases). Trimming left V 0 bases short and J 5 bases short, with 13 bases between. The CDR3 spans 15 residues. Germline CDR1 and CDR2: SEHNR and FQNEAQ (reference sequence). In DNA, the CDR3 is TGTGCCAGCAGCTTAGCGACGGGACTGGAGACTGAAGCTTTCTTT. Its translation: CASSLATGLETEAFF.